Listed below are T cell receptor beta chains from one sample, sequenced in a study of CD8 T cells in ankylosing spondylitis. TCRdb itself ran the 5' RACE reads through MiXCR, one entry per CDR3 protein. The repertoire consists of about 220,000 distinct CDR3 sequences, with roughly a tenth occurring once and the leading ten covering roughly 23%. The material sequenced was blood, either unsorted or a sorted T cell fraction (not recorded which). These receptors came from a male donor with ankylosing spondylitis or in good health (not recorded which). Both conserved end residues are part of each CDR3. A D gene is named only where the DNA matches it firmly. Clone size is given for some rows only: seen once, a few or many times, or a class if the clone is expanded.

clone_size j_call v_call d_call cdr3_length cdr3_nt cdr3_aa
few TRBJ2-5 TRBV7-9 TRBD2 15 TGTGCCAGCAGCTTAGCGTACCTAGCGGGGGAGACCCAGTACTTC CASSLAYLAGETQYF
many TRBJ2-3 TRBV3-1 TRBD2 18 TGTGCCAGCAGTCTCGGGACTAGCTTGACACTTAGCACAGATACGCAGTATTTT CASSLGTSLTLSTDTQYF
many TRBJ1-4 TRBV7-2 TRBD1 16 TGTGCCAGCAGCTTAGCCCCGCCAGGGGGTAATGAAAAACTGTTTTTT CASSLAPPGGNEKLFF
many TRBJ2-1 TRBV7-2 NA 16 TGTGCCAGCAGCTTAGGTCCCATTTCCTCCTACAATGAGCAGTTCTTC CASSLGPISSYNEQFF
many TRBJ2-1 TRBV5-1 TRBD1 15 TGCGCCAGCAGCCCGACGGACAGGTTGGGGAGTGAGCAGTTCTTC CASSPTDRLGSEQFF
few TRBJ2-1 TRBV5-1 TRBD1 15 TGCGCCAGCGGGCCCGGGGACAGGGTTACGAATGAGCAGTTCTTC CASGPGDRVTNEQFF
many TRBJ1-5 TRBV29-1 NA 12 TGCAGCGTGACCCAGGGAGAGCAGCCCCAGCATTTT CSVTQGEQPQHF
many TRBJ2-5 TRBV28 NA 16 TGTGCCAGCAGTTTACAAACCGTCGGACGGCACGGGGACCAGTACTTC CASSLQTVGRHGDQYF
few TRBJ2-2 TRBV3-1 TRBD1 18 TGTGCCAGCAGCCATTGGCCCCCCCGACAGGGGGCTACCGGGGAGCTGTTTTTT CASSHWPPRQGATGELFF
many TRBJ2-2 TRBV2 NA 14 TGTGCCAGCAGTGTCCCAGGATACCCCGGGGAGCTGTTTTTT CASSVPGYPGELFF
many TRBJ2-7 TRBV29-1 NA 14 TGCAGCGTTGATGTAACAGACCGAGGAGGCGAGCAGTACTTC CSVDVTDRGGEQYF
NA TRBJ1-2 TRBV12-3/TRBV12-4 TRBD1 13 TGTGCCAGCAGTTTAGATGGAGGGGGCGGCTACACCTTC CASSLDGGGGYTF
many TRBJ1-1 TRBV12-3/TRBV12-4 NA 13 TGTGCCAGCAGTTTGGAGCTTAGAAATGAAGCTTTCTTT CASSLELRNEAFF
once TRBJ1-1 TRBV7-9 NA 12 TGTGCCAGCAGCTTAGCGTCGGAGAGGGCTTTCTTT CASSLASERAFF
many TRBJ2-4 TRBV5-6 TRBD1 15 TGTGCCAGCAGCTTGGCCGGACAGGGCCAAAACATTCAGTACTTC CASSLAGQGQNIQYF
few TRBJ2-2 TRBV11-2 TRBD1 19 TGTGCCAGCAGCTCAAGCCTGGCAGGGGGCAAGGGTAACACCGGGGAGCTGTTTTTT CASSSSLAGGKGNTGELFF
NA TRBJ1-1 TRBV27 TRBD1 17 TGTGCCAGCAGTTTTCTCGGGACAGGAGAAATGAACACTGAAGCTTTCTTT CASSFLGTGEMNTEAFF
few TRBJ2-5 TRBV9 NA 14 TGTGCCAGCAGTGACATCCTGAAGGGAGAGACCCAGTACTTC CASSDILKGETQYF
NA TRBJ2-1 TRBV15 TRBD2 16 TGTGCCACCAGCAGGGGTTCTAGCGGGGTTTACAATGTGCAGTTCTTC CATSRGSSGVYNVQFF
many TRBJ2-3 TRBV5-1 TRBD1 15 TGCGCCAGCAGCGCCCAAACAGGGGCCACAGATACGCAGTATTTT CASSAQTGATDTQYF
few TRBJ1-2 TRBV7-6 NA 14 TGTGCCAGCAGCCTGGACCCCTCCAGCTATGGCTACACCTTC CASSLDPSSYGYTF
many TRBJ2-7 TRBV9 NA 12 TGTGCCAGTTCAGGGTCTGACGACGAGCAGTACTTC CASSGSDDEQYF
NA TRBJ1-5 TRBV28 NA 15 TGTGCCAGCAGTTTATTTGGGGGGGGCAATCAGCCCCAGCATTTT CASSLFGGGNQPQHF
NA TRBJ1-1 TRBV5-5 NA 14 TGTGCCAGCAGCTCTGGACTGACGAACACTGAAGCTTTCTTT CASSSGLTNTEAFF
many TRBJ2-3 TRBV20-1 NA 16 TGCAGTGCCTCGGGAGTGGCGGGGGCCGCAACAGATACGCAGTATTTT CSASGVAGAATDTQYF
few TRBJ2-3 TRBV12-3/TRBV12-4 NA 10 TGTGCCAGCACCTCCGGGGCGCAGTATTTT CASTSGAQYF
NA TRBJ2-7 TRBV3-1 NA 16 TGTGCCAGCAGCCAAGGGCAGACTGGCGGGGCTGACGAGCAGTACTTC CASSQGQTGGADEQYF
many TRBJ2-7 TRBV29-1 NA 13 TGCAGCGTCGACCTTTTGCCGGGGGACGAGCAGTACTTC CSVDLLPGDEQYF
few TRBJ2-1 TRBV12-3/TRBV12-4 TRBD2 15 TGTGCCAGCAGTAGGAGCGGGGGGGCCAGCCGAGAGCAGTTCTTC CASSRSGGASREQFF
NA TRBJ2-3 TRBV2 TRBD1 15 TGTGCCAGCAGAGCGGACAGGGGGAAGGCAGATACGCAGTATTTT CASRADRGKADTQYF
many TRBJ1-5 TRBV24-1 NA 14 TGTGCCACCTCTGGCGGTTTGGGCAATCAGCCCCAGCATTTT CATSGGLGNQPQHF
many TRBJ1-1 TRBV29-1 NA 13 TGCAGCGTTGGCAGGGAGGCGGACACTGAAGCTTTCTTT CSVGREADTEAFF
NA TRBJ1-5 TRBV20-1 TRBD1 19 TGCAGTGCTAGTACTGGGCGTCTGGCGGGACAGGGGTCAGGACAGCCCCAGCATTTT CSASTGRLAGQGSGQPQHF
many TRBJ1-4 TRBV28 NA 13 TGTGCCAGCACCCTACTAAGGGGAGAAAAACTGTTTTTT CASTLLRGEKLFF
many TRBJ2-6 TRBV11-1 NA 16 TGTGCCAGCAGCCCTAATAACCCCTTTGGGGCCAACGTCCTGACTTTC CASSPNNPFGANVLTF
many TRBJ2-1 TRBV9 NA 14 TGTGCCAGCAGCACTAGTAGCCGCCCTGGTGAGCAGTTCTTC CASSTSSRPGEQFF
NA TRBJ2-5 TRBV3-1 NA 13 TGTGCCAGCAGCCAAGCAGTTAAAGAGACCCAGTACTTC CASSQAVKETQYF
many TRBJ2-1 TRBV24-1 NA 14 TGTGCCACCAGTGCCGGAGAACCTTACAATGAGCAGTTCTTC CATSAGEPYNEQFF
many TRBJ1-6 TRBV5-6 NA 18 TGTGCCAGCAGCTCGGAAAACTACTTCGAGGTTACGGATTCACCCCTCCACTTT CASSSENYFEVTDSPLHF